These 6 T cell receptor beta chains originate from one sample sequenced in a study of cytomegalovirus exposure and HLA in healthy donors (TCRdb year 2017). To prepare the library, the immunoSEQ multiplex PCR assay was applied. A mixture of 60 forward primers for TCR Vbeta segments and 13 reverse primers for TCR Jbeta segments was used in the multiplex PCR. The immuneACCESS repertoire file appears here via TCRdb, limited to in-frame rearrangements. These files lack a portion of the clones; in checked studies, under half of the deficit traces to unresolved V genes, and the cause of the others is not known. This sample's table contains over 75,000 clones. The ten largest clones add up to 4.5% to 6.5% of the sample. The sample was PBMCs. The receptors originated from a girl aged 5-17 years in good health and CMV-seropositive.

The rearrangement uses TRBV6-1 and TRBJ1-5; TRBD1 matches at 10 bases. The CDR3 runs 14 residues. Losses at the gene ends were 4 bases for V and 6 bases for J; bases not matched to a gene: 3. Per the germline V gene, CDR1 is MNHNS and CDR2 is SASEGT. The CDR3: CASSGGDRGQPQHF. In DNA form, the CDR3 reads TGTGCCAGCAGTGGGGGGGACAGGGGTCAGCCCCAGCATTTT.

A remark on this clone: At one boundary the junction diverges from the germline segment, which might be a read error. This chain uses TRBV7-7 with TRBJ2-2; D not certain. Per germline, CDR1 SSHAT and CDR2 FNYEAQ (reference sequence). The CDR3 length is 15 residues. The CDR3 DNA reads TGTGCTAGCAGCTTAGAGGCTAGAGGCACCGGGGAGCTGTTTTTT. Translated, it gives CASSLEARGTGELFF.

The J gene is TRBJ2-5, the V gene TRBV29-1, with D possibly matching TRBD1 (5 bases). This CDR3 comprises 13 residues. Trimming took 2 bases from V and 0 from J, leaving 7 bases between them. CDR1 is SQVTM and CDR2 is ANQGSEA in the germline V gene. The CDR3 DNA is TGCAGCGTTGAACAGGACAACCAAGAGACCCAGTACTTC. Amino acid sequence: CSVEQDNQETQYF.

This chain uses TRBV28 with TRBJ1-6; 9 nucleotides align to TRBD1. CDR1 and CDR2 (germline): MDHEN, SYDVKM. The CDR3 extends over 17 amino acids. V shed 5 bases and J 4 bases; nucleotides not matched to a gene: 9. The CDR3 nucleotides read TGTGCCAGCAGTCACGAAGGGACAGGGAGATATAATTCACCCCTCCACTTT. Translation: CASSHEGTGRYNSPLHF.

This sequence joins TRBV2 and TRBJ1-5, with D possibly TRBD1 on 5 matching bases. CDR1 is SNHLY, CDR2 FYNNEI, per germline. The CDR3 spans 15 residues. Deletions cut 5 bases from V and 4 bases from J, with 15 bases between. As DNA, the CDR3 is TGTGCCAGCAGTCCCGACAGTGGAATTAATCAGCCCCAGCATTTT. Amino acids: CASSPDSGINQPQHF.

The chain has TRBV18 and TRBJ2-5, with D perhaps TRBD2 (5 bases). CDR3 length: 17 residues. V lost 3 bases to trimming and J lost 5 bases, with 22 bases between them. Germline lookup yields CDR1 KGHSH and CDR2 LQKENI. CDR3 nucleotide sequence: TGTGCCAGCTCACCGACCGGGGATTCGGCAGGCCGGGAGACCCAGTACTTC. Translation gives CASSPTGDSAGRETQYF.